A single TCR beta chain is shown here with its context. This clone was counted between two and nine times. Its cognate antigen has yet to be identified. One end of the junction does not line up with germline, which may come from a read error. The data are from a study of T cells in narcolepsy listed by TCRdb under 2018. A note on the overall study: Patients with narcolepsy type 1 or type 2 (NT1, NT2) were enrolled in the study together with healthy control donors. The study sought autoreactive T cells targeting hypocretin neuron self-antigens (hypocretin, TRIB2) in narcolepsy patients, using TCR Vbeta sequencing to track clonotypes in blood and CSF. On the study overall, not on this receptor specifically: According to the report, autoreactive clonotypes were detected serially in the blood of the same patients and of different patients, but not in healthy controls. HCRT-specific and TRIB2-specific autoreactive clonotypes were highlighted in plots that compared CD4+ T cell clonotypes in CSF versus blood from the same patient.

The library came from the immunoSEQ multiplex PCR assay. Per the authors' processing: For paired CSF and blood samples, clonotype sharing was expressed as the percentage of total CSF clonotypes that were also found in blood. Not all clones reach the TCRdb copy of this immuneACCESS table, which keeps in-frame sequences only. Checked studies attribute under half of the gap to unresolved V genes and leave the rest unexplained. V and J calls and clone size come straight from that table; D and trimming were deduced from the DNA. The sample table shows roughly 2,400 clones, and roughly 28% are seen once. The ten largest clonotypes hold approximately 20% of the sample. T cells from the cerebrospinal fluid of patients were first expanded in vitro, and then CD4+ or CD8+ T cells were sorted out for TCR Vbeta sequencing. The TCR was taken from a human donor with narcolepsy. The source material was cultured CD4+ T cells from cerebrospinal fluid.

The sequenced DNA: TGTGCCAGCAGTTTCTCTGGAAACACCATATATTTT. Its product reads: CASSFSGNTIYF. The rearranged chain carries TRBV10-3 and TRBJ1-3; no confident D gene assignment can be made. The CDR3 holds 12 amino acids from the cysteine to the phenylalanine. The kept DNA is CDR3 alone, 36 bases in frame from the first base. According to the germline V gene, CDR1 reads ENHRY and CDR2 reads SYGVKD.